This TCR beta chain was found in a study of blood T cell repertoires in COVID-19. The CDR3 is 16 amino acids. Germline V gives CDR1 SGHAT, CDR2 FQNNGV. Trimming cost V 3 bases and J 5 bases; bases outside gene matches: 8. Profiling relied on immunoSEQ multiplex PCR, and the TCRdb table lists in-frame clones only, not all of them. The table lists a few hundred thousand clones, about 87% of them singletons. Sample: PBMCs or T cells enriched from blood (not recorded which). The sequence came from a woman aged 45-65 years who had recovered from COVID-19. This chain links TRBV11-2 with TRBJ2-1, with TRBD2 identical over 9 bases. The CDR3 protein is CASSFTTSGEDNEQFF. The CDR3 DNA follows: TGTGCCAGCAGCTTCACGACTAGCGGAGAGGACAATGAGCAGTTCTTC.